One sample yielded the 14 T cell receptor beta chains listed below, sequenced in a study of blood T cell repertoires in COVID-19. Some clones are missing from TCRdb's copy, which holds only in-frame ones; the method was immunoSEQ multiplex PCR. The profile shows approximately 47,000 clones, over 75% of them singletons. Sequenced: peripheral blood. These receptors came from a human donor with active COVID-19. The donor label of this sample is uncertain.

The V call is TRBV5-1, the J call TRBJ2-7, with 10 bases identical to TRBD1. This CDR3 contains 14 residues. The V segment lost 5 bases and the J segment 5 bases; nucleotides outside the gene matches: 7. Germline V gene sequence: CDR1 SGHRS, CDR2 YFSETQ. The CDR3 here is CASRQLGTGDEQYF. The CDR3 bases are TGCGCCAGCAGGCAACTCGGGACAGGGGACGAGCAGTACTTC.

This clone appeared a few times. The chain is built from TRBV2 and TRBJ1-4; 7 nucleotides agree with TRBD1. Looked up from germline, CDR1 is SNHLY and CDR2 is FYNNEI. The CDR3 consists of 16 residues. With V trimmed by 6 bases and J by 3 bases, 10 bases remained unmatched. The CDR3 bases are TGTGCCAGCAGAAGGACAGGACCAGCAGCTAATGAAAAACTGTTTTTT. Its translation is CASRRTGPAANEKLFF.

The chain joins TRBV5-1 to TRBJ1-5; TRBD1 might be the D (6 bases). V was clipped by 1 base and J by 5 bases, with 13 bases between them. Germline lookup yields CDR1 SGHRS and CDR2 YFSETQ. CDR3 size: 15 residues. In DNA, the CDR3 is TGCGCCAGCAGCTTGAATACAGGGTCAGATCAGCCCCAGCATTTT. Protein sequence: CASSLNTGSDQPQHF.

The chain couples TRBV5-1 to TRBJ2-2; D unclear. The V gene lost 0 bases and the J gene lost 2 bases, with 20 bases spanning the gap. The CDR3 has 19 amino acids. The germline gives CDR1 SGHRS, CDR2 YFSETQ. The CDR3 DNA reads TGCGCCAGCAGCTTGGGAATACTAAGAGTCAGAATTAACACCGGGGAGCTGTTTTTT. It encodes CASSLGILRVRINTGELFF.

The J gene is TRBJ2-1, the V gene TRBV5-1; TRBD2 agrees at 13 bases. CDR3 length: 15 residues. J gave up 12 bases and V 2 bases, and 8 bases lay outside the gene matches. The germline V gene has CDR1 SGHRS and CDR2 YFSETQ. The CDR3 loop is CASSLRTSGGAAQFF. CDR3 DNA sequence: TGCGCCAGCAGCTTACGGACTAGCGGGGGCGCGGCGCAGTTCTTC.

This rearrangement joins TRBV4-1 to TRBJ1-2; maybe TRBD1 (5 bases). The germline V gene encodes CDR1 MGHRA and CDR2 YSYEKL. The V gene lost 0 bases and the J gene lost 5 bases, with 16 bases spanning the gap. The CDR3 loop spans 16 amino acids. In DNA, the CDR3 is TGCGCCAGCAGCCAAGACTCTTTCAGGGTGGGATATGGCTACACCTTC. Translation: CASSQDSFRVGYGYTF.

The chain joins TRBV19 to TRBJ1-1; D is unclear. Germline values: CDR1 LNHDA, CDR2 SQIVND (reference sequence). The CDR3 spans 13 residues. V was trimmed by 3 bases and J by 7 bases, leaving 12 bases between them. CDR3 amino acids: CASSIRTDIEAFF. The CDR3 DNA follows: TGTGCCAGTAGTATTCGTACTGATATTGAAGCTTTCTTT.

This rearrangement joins TRBV7-2 to TRBJ2-7; D gene unclear. Germline V lookup: CDR1 SGHTA, CDR2 FQGNSA. This CDR3 is 15 amino acids long. Trimming pared 2 bases from V and 0 bases from J, leaving 11 bases between. The CDR3 here is CASSLNGGNSYEQYF. CDR3 coding DNA: TGTGCCAGCAGCTTAAATGGCGGCAACTCCTACGAGCAGTACTTC.

The chain couples TRBV7-2 to TRBJ2-1, with 11 bases lining up with TRBD2. Germline V lookup: CDR1 SGHTA, CDR2 FQGNSA. With V trimmed by 1 base and J by 6 bases, 8 bases remained unmatched. This CDR3 comprises 17 residues. CDR3 bases: TGTGCCAGCAGCTTAGGCCCCCCTAGCGGGGGGCTCAATGAGCAGTTCTTC. The encoded protein is CASSLGPPSGGLNEQFF.

The V call is TRBV11-3, the J call TRBJ2-6; weak D call: TRBD1 (5 bases). Trimming took off 6 bases at V and 7 bases at J, with 19 bases between the two ends. Per germline, CDR1 SGHNT and CDR2 YENEEA. The CDR3 covers 16 residues. CDR3 in DNA: TGTGCCAGCAGTTCTCAGGGTGCCCTTGGCGCCAACGTCCTGACTTTC. Translation gives CASSSQGALGANVLTF.

The CDR3 DNA follows: TGTGCCAGCAGATTTGCGGGGTCTGGAAACACCATATATTTT. Amino acids: CASRFAGSGNTIYF. The chain recombines TRBV11-2 with TRBJ1-3; no reliable D call. Trimming removed 6 bases from V and 1 base from J, with 10 bases in between. Looked up from germline, CDR1 is SGHAT and CDR2 is FQNNGV. This CDR3 region has 14 residues.

V usage is TRBV5-1 and J usage is TRBJ2-5; perhaps TRBD2 as D (6 bases). V was pared by 1 base and J by 4 bases, with 17 bases between. Germline lookup yields CDR1 SGHRS and CDR2 YFSETQ. This CDR3 is 16 amino acids long. DNA for the CDR3: TGCGCCAGCAGCTTGATGGCGGGATACGGGAGAGAGACCCAGTACTTC. Residues: CASSLMAGYGRETQYF.

The V gene is TRBV11-2, the J gene TRBJ2-2, with D possibly TRBD1 on 7 matching bases. Looked up from germline, CDR1 is SGHAT and CDR2 is FQNNGV. Deletions cut 7 bases from V and 4 bases from J, with 16 bases between. This CDR3 contains 15 residues. CDR3 DNA sequence: TGTGCCAGCAAAGGGTTCCAGGGGGGCACCGGGGAGCTGTTTTTT. Translated: CASKGFQGGTGELFF.

The chain links TRBV12-3 or TRBV12-4 to TRBJ1-5; D remains ambiguous. The V and J ends lost 5 bases and 5 bases respectively, with 10 bases between them. This CDR3 contains 13 residues. The chain's CDR3 is CASSAGGHQPQHF. Here the CDR3 DNA reads TGTGCCAGCAGTGCCGGAGGGCATCAGCCCCAGCATTTT.